This T cell receptor beta chain was obtained from a study of Ad26.COV2.S vaccination and SARS-CoV-2 variants. Study-level background: Trial arm assignment for the donor was COV1001 Ad26.COV2.S. Broader study findings: Compared with placebo recipients, vaccine recipients had higher spike-specific TCR breadth. Responses of spike-specific T cells (both CD8+ and CD4+) reportedly showed substantial breadth after vaccination.

This table comes from immunoSEQ multiplex PCR, and its TCRdb copy is limited to in-frame clones, with some not included. This table has 300,000 to 350,000 clones, about 88% appearing once. Germline loops: CDR1 SGHRS, CDR2 YFSETQ. V was clipped by 4 bases and J by 1 base; unmatched bases: 2. The CDR3 is 14 residues long. The treatment denotes: some 20 received Ad26.COV2.S at low or high dose, single or two shots; about five received placebo; per-sample allocation not given. Sampling was done on day 63 after the first vaccine or placebo injection. Of note for this clone: Its target is not known.

The specimen was peripheral blood, collected in a trial of Ad26.COV2.S vaccine versus placebo. This clonotype originated in a person aged 18 to 65 who received the Ad26.COV2.S COVID-19 vaccine or a placebo. This rearrangement joins TRBV5-1 to TRBJ2-5; 9 bases agree with TRBD2. The CDR3 reads CASSPSGTQETQYF. In nucleotides, the CDR3 is TGCGCCAGCAGCCCTAGCGGGACCCAAGAGACCCAGTACTTC.